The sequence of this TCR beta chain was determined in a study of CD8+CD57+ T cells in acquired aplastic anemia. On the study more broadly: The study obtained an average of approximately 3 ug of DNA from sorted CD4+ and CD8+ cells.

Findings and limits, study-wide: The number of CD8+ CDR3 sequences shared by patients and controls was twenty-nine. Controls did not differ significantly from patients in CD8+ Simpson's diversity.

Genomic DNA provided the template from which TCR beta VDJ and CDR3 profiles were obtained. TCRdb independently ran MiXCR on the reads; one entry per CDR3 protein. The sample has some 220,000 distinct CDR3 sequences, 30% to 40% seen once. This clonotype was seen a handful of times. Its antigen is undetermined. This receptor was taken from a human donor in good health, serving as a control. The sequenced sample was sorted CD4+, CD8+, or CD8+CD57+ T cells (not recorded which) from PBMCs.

CDR3 DNA sequence: TGTGCCAGCAGCCAGGATAGACTAGCGGCGCAGTTCTTC. This encodes CASSQDRLAAQFF. The J gene is TRBJ2-1, the V gene TRBV3-1; 9 positions agree with TRBD2. Germline V gene sequence: CDR1 LGHDT, CDR2 YNNKEL (reference sequence). Unmatched junction bases numbered 6, after V lost 3 bases and J lost 12 bases. This CDR3 region has 13 residues.